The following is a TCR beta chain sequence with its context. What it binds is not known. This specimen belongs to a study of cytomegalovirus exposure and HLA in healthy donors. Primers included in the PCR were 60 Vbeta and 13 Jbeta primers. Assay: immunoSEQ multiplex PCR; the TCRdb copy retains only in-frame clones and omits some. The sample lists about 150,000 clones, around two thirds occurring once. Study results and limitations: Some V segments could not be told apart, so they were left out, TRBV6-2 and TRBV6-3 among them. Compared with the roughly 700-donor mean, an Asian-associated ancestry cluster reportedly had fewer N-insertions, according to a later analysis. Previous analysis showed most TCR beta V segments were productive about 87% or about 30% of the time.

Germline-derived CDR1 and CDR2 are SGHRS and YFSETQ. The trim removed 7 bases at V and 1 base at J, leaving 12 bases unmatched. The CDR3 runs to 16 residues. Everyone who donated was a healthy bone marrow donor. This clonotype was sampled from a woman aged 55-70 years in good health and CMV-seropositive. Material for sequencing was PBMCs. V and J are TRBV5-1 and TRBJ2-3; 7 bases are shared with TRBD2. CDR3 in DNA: TGCGCCAGCTCGGACGAGGTTCGGGAGGGCACAGATACGCAGTATTTT. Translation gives CASSDEVREGTDTQYF.